The 9 T cell receptor beta chains below come from one sample, sequenced in a study of post-analysis software for immune sequencing data (dated by TCRdb to 2015 to 2017). The receptor library was made with PCR. Instrument used: Illumina HiSeq 2500. To reduce PCR and sequencing biases, unique molecular identifiers were incorporated into the TCR beta cDNA libraries. The public reads were reprocessed in TCRdb via fastp at Q25 and MiXCR, keeping in-frame beta chains. Identical CDR3 proteins give one entry, which carries the most common genes and DNA. This sample lists about 160,000 distinct CDR3 sequences; roughly 40% were detected once. The ten most abundant clones make up under 30% of the sample. The label giving this sample's time point can be read as: second blood draw from one MS patient after hematopoietic stem cell transplantation. The specimen comprised blood, sampled after autologous hematopoietic stem cell transplantation. The receptors come from a girl aged 10 to 17 with multiple sclerosis. Donor details come from another sample of the same person, matched by shared clones.

This clonotype appeared a few times. The chain uses TRBV10-3 and TRBJ1-4; D uncertain. The germline CDR1 and CDR2 sequences are ENHRY and SYGVKD. V was trimmed by 6 bases and J by 7 bases, leaving 15 bases between them. This CDR3 spans 14 amino acids. CDR3 region: CAIRAGPQVEKLFF. CDR3 DNA: TGTGCCATCAGGGCGGGCCCCCAGGTTGAAAAACTGTTTTTT.

As regards this clonotype: One end of the junction is discordant with germline, which a read error may explain. The chain combines TRBV5-8 with TRBJ2-3; perhaps D is TRBD1 or TRBD2 (5 bases each). Germline V gives CDR1 SGHTS, CDR2 YDEGEE. The CDR3 spans 15 residues. The CDR3 loop reads CAGSVGPALTDTQYF. The CDR3, as DNA: TGTGCCGGCAGCGTGGGACCCGCCCTCACAGATACGCAGTATTTT.

Here the CDR3 reads CASRTSLGTDTQYF. The CDR3 DNA reads as TGTGCCAGCAGGACTTCCCTTGGCACAGATACGCAGTATTTT. The chain is built from TRBV28 and TRBJ2-3; D is uncertain. The CDR3 contains 14 residues. V lost 6 bases, J lost 1 base, and 11 bases lay in between. The germline V gene has CDR1 MDHEN and CDR2 SYDVKM.

In its sample, this clonotype was seen a few times. CDR3 loop: CSVVTTGRGTQYF. In DNA, the CDR3 is TGCAGCGTTGTTACTACAGGGAGGGGGACCCAGTACTTC. The chain has TRBV29-1 and TRBJ2-5; D may be TRBD2 (7 bases). V lost 4 bases to trimming and J lost 7 bases, with 16 bases between them. This CDR3 has 13 amino acids. CDR1 SQVTM and CDR2 ANQGSEA come from the germline V gene.

This rearrangement joins TRBV12-3 or TRBV12-4 to TRBJ2-7, with TRBD2 as a possible D gene (6 bases). CDR3 length: 13 amino acids. V was shortened by 1 base and J by 6 bases, with 10 bases between the two germline ends. The CDR3 DNA is TGTGCCAGCAGTTTAGGTTTGGAGGGCGAGCAGTACTTC. Encoded protein: CASSLGLEGEQYF.

This clonotype showed up just a few times. J is TRBJ2-1 and V is TRBV11-1, with TRBD1 identical over 7 bases. Germline V gene data show CDR1 as SGHAT and CDR2 as FQDESV (reference sequence). Germline trimming cut 0 bases from V and 7 bases from J; bases unmatched to any gene: 6. The CDR3 covers 15 residues. CDR3 nucleotides: TGTGCCAGCAGCTTAGCGAGGGGACAGTGGAATGAGCAGTTCTTC. Translating gives CASSLARGQWNEQFF.

This clonotype showed up just a few times. This sequence joins TRBV20-1 and TRBJ2-1, with 10 bases aligning to TRBD2. V gave up 1 base and J gave up 4 bases; unmatched junction bases: 13. CDR1 is DFQATT, CDR2 SNEGSKA, per germline (reference sequence). CDR3 size: 18 residues. The CDR3 DNA reads TGCAGTGCTAGAGTTCCCGACTTGCCAGCGGGAGGGTACAATGAGCAGTTCTTC. This encodes CSARVPDLPAGGYNEQFF.

The chain joins TRBV24-1 to TRBJ2-1; 12 nucleotides align to TRBD2. The CDR3 contains 17 residues. Germline loops: CDR1 KGHDR, CDR2 SFDVKD. The V gene end was trimmed by 4 bases and the J gene end by 6 bases; junction bases not matched to a gene: 9. CDR3: CATSDSRLAGEVNEQFF. The CDR3 DNA follows: TGTGCCACCAGTGACTCCCGACTAGCGGGAGAGGTCAATGAGCAGTTCTTC.

This clonotype turned up a few times. The chain combines TRBV29-1 with TRBJ2-7, with TRBD1 matching 9 bases. Losses at the gene ends were 5 bases for V and 6 bases for J; bases not matched to a gene: 8. The CDR3 contains 13 residues. Germline CDR1 and CDR2: SQVTM and ANQGSEA. The CDR3, as DNA: TGCAGCGTTCGCACAGGGGGCGGAGGCGAGCAGTACTTC. It yields the protein CSVRTGGGGEQYF.